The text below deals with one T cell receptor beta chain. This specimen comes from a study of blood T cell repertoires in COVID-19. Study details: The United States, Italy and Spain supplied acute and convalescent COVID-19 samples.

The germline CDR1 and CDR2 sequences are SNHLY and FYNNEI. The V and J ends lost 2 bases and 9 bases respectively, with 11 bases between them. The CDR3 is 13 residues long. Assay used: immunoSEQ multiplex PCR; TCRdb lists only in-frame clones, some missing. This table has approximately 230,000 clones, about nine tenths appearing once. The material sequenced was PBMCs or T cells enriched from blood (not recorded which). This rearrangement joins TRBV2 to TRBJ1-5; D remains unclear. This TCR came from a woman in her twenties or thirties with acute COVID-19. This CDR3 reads CASSESQLPPQHF. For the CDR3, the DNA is TGTGCCAGCAGTGAATCCCAACTCCCGCCCCAGCATTTT.